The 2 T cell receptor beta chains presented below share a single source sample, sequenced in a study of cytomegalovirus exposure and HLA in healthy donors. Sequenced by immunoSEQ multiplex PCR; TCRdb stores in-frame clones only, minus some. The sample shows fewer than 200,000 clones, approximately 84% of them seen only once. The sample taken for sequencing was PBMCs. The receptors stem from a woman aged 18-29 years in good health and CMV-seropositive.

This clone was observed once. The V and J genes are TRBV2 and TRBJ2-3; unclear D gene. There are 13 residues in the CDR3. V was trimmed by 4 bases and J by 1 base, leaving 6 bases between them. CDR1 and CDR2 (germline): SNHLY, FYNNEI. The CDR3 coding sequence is TGTGCCAGCAGTGTCCGGGGCACAGATACGCAGTATTTT. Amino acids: CASSVRGTDTQYF.

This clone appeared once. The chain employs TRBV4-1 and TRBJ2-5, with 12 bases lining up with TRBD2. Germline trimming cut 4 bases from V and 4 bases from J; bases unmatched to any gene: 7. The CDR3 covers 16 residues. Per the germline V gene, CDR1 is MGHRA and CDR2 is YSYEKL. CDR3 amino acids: CASSPTKTSGGETQYF. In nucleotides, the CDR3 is TGCGCCAGCAGCCCTACCAAGACTAGCGGGGGAGAGACCCAGTACTTC.